A single sample gave rise to the 15 T cell receptor beta chains below, sequenced in a study of T cells in Graves' hyperthyroidism and ophthalmopathy. Amplified TCR beta CDR3 regions came from RNA transcripts. First-round RT-PCR of the TCR CDR3 relied on the HTBI primer set. MiXCR was run by TCRdb on the multiplex PCR reads, yielding one entry per CDR3 protein. The sample yields hundreds of thousands of distinct CDR3 sequences, about 20% seen once. Sequenced input: blood. The receptors were gathered from a man in his forties with Graves' ophthalmopathy.

This clonotype was counted ten times or more. The gene calls are TRBV27 and TRBJ1-2; D possibly corresponds to TRBD1 (5 bases). CDR1 MNHEY and CDR2 SMNVEV come from the germline V gene (reference sequence). The CDR3 is 16 residues long. Trimming pared 5 bases from V and 3 bases from J, leaving 19 bases between. The DNA of the CDR3 is TGTGCCAGCAGTCCCCCCCCGGACGGGGGAGACTATGGCTACACCTTC. Translated: CASSPPPDGGDYGYTF.

This clonotype has at least ten counts. The chain uses TRBV11-2 and TRBJ2-1; 7 bases are shared with TRBD2. V gave up 5 bases and J gave up 3 bases; unmatched junction bases: 13. Looked up from germline, CDR1 is SGHAT and CDR2 is FQNNGV. This CDR3 contains 17 residues. The CDR3 nucleotides read TGTGCCAGCAGCCCCGGAGGGAGGGTGTCTTTCTACAATGAGCAGTTCTTC. This gives the protein CASSPGGRVSFYNEQFF. Filled out from reference TRBV11-2 and TRBJ2-1, the complete variable domain reads EAGVAQSPRYKIIEKRQSVAFWCNPISGHATLYWYQQILGQGPKLLIQFQNNGVVDDSQLPKDRFSAERLKGVDSTLKIQPAKLEDSAVYLCASSPGGRVSFYNEQFFGPGTRLTVL.

The chain employs TRBV11-2 and TRBJ1-2; no definite D call. The CDR3 extends over 14 amino acids. CDR1 SGHAT and CDR2 FQNNGV come from the germline V gene. The V and J ends lost 4 bases and 2 bases respectively, with 11 bases between them. DNA for the CDR3: TGTGCCAGCAGCTCCTGGCAGGCCAACTATGGCTACACCTTC. Its translation: CASSSWQANYGYTF. Full variable domain (missing parts from reference TRBV11-2 and TRBJ1-2): EAGVAQSPRYKIIEKRQSVAFWCNPISGHATLYWYQQILGQGPKLLIQFQNNGVVDDSQLPKDRFSAERLKGVDSTLKIQPAKLEDSAVYLCASSSWQANYGYTFGSGTRLTVV.

The rearrangement uses TRBV10-3 and TRBJ1-1, with TRBD1 matching over 8 bases. V lost 0 bases and J lost 1; bases outside the gene matches: 7. The length of the CDR3 is 17 residues. CDR1 and CDR2 (germline): ENHRY, SYGVKD. The CDR3 bases are TGTGCCATCAGTGAGTCTCTTGCAGGACAGGGGAACACTGAAGCTTTCTTT. Amino acids: CAISESLAGQGNTEAFF.

This chain connects TRBV19 to TRBJ1-5; D perhaps matches TRBD1 (6 bases). V was clipped by 10 bases and J by 4 bases, with 14 bases between them. The CDR3 loop spans 13 amino acids. The germline CDR1 and CDR2 sequences are LNHDA and SQIVND (reference sequence). The CDR3 spells CAIADRPNQPQHF. In DNA form, the CDR3 reads TGTGCCATTGCCGACAGGCCGAATCAGCCCCAGCATTTT.

CDR3 nucleotide sequence: TGTGCCAGCAGTCCTACAGGGTCTCGACTAGCGGGAGGGTTCTCTGGGGCCAACGTCCTGACTTTC. Encoded protein: CASSPTGSRLAGGFSGANVLTF. This chain connects TRBV27 to TRBJ2-6; 14 bases map to TRBD2. CDR3 length: 22 residues. The V gene's germline CDR1 is MNHEY and CDR2 SMNVEV (reference sequence). The trim removed 5 bases at V and 0 bases at J, leaving 15 bases unmatched.

This clonotype came up a few times. V is TRBV9 and J is TRBJ2-2, with 9 positions matching TRBD1. With 2 bases clipped from V and 4 bases from J, the junction kept 6 bases outside the gene matches. Per the germline V gene, CDR1 is SGDLS and CDR2 is YYNGEE. CDR3 length: 16 residues. CDR3 DNA sequence: TGTGCCAGCAGCGTTCTAGGGACAGGGAGCACCGGGGAGCTGTTTTTT. Amino acid sequence: CASSVLGTGSTGELFF.

This chain uses TRBV13 with TRBJ2-3, with 12 bases matching TRBD2. The CDR3 loop spans 16 amino acids. Germline CDR1 and CDR2: PRHDT and FYEKMQ (reference sequence). The V segment lost 2 bases and the J segment 5 bases; nucleotides outside the gene matches: 5. In nucleotides, the CDR3 is TGTGCCAGCAGCTTATCTCAACTAGCGGGAGGAGATACGCAGTATTTT. It translates to CASSLSQLAGGDTQYF.

Written as DNA, the CDR3 is TGTGCCAGCAGCCAAGAATCTCGGGGGCGCCAGCAGTTCTTC. Translation: CASSQESRGRQQFF. This chain connects TRBV14 to TRBJ2-1; either TRBD1 or TRBD2 may fit D (6 bases each). Trimming removed 0 bases from V and 11 bases from J, with 14 bases in between. CDR3 length: 14 amino acids. From germline, CDR1 is SGHDN and CDR2 FVKESK.

This clonotype was counted a few times. The chain carries TRBV5-1 and TRBJ2-1, with a tentative D call TRBD2 (7 bases). Trimming cost V 4 bases and J 3 bases, with 14 bases left between them. Germline V gene sequence: CDR1 SGHRS, CDR2 YFSETQ. The CDR3 is 15 residues long. CDR3 sequence (DNA): TGCGCCAGCAGCCCGGGGGGCCTCGACTACAATGAGCAGTTCTTC. It codes for CASSPGGLDYNEQFF.

This clonotype was seen only once. The CDR3 DNA follows: TGTGCCAGCAGTCGCTTGACAGGGGCGGGTATGAACACTGAAGCTTTCTTT. Its translation is CASSRLTGAGMNTEAFF. The V and J genes are TRBV6-2 or TRBV6-3 and TRBJ1-1, with TRBD1 identical over 8 bases. Trimming cost V 5 bases and J 0 bases; bases outside gene matches: 11. The germline V gene encodes CDR1 MNHEY and CDR2 SVGEGT. This CDR3 has 17 residues.

This clonotype occurred many times. V and J are TRBV20-1 and TRBJ2-3, with D unresolved. The V end was cut by 2 bases, the J end by 4 bases, with 13 bases between. The germline gives CDR1 DFQATT, CDR2 SNEGSKA (reference sequence). The CDR3 covers 14 residues. CDR3 coding DNA: TGCAGTGCTAGAAGCCTCGTCCGCGCAGATACGCAGTATTTT. Translated, it gives CSARSLVRADTQYF.

This clonotype was seen repeatedly, ten times or more. This rearrangement joins TRBV28 to TRBJ2-1, with D maybe TRBD2 (6 bases). Germline CDR1 and CDR2: MDHEN and SYDVKM. V was clipped by 6 bases and J by 9 bases, with 21 bases between them. The CDR3 has 15 amino acids. The CDR3 region is CASSPGGGARIEQFF. CDR3 DNA: TGTGCCAGCAGCCCCGGTGGAGGGGCCCGGATTGAGCAGTTCTTC.

The genes are TRBV5-1 and TRBJ1-6; unclear D gene. Trimming shortened V by 5 bases and J by 5 bases, and 11 bases separated the two germline ends. Germline CDR1 is SGHRS and CDR2 is YFSETQ. The CDR3 covers 14 residues. The CDR3 DNA reads TGCGCCAGCAGAATGGACCGAAATAATTCACCCCTCCACTTT. Its protein is CASRMDRNNSPLHF.

This clonotype was found a few times. The V call is TRBV4-2, the J call TRBJ2-3; D not certain. This CDR3 region has 16 residues. V was cut by 0 bases and J by 1 base, with 11 bases left in between. Germline lookup yields CDR1 LGHNA and CDR2 YNFKEQ. CDR3 coding DNA: TGTGCCAGCAGCCAAGAGGCGGCTTCAGGCACAGATACGCAGTATTTT. Translation: CASSQEAASGTDTQYF.